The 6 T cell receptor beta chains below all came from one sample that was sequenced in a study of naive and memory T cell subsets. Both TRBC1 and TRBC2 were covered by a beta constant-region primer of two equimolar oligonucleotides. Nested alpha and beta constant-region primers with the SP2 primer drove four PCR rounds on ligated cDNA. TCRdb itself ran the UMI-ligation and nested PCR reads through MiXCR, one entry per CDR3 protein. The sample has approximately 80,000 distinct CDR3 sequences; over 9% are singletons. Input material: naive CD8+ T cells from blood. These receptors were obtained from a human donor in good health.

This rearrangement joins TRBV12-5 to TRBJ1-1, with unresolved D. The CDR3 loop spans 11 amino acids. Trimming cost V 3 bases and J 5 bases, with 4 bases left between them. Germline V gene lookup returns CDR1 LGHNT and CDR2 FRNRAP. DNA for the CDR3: TGTGCTAGTGGTTTTGGTACTGAAGCTTTCTTT. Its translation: CASGFGTEAFF.

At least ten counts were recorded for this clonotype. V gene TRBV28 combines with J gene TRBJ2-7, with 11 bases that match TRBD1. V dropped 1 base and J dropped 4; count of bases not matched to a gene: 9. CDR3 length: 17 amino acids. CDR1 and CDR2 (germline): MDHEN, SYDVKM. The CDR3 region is CASSLLVRDRGFYEQYF. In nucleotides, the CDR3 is TGTGCCAGCAGTTTATTGGTCCGGGACAGGGGGTTTTACGAGCAGTACTTC.

CDR3 protein: CSVEGLSGGPHTNTGELFF. The CDR3 region has the DNA TGCAGCGTTGAAGGGTTGTCAGGAGGGCCGCATACGAACACCGGGGAGCTGTTTTTT. The rearrangement joins TRBV29-1 to TRBJ2-2; tentative D call: TRBD2 (6 bases). The CDR3 is 19 residues long. The V gene lost 1 base and the J gene lost 0 bases, with 21 bases spanning the gap. Germline CDR1 and CDR2: SQVTM and ANQGSEA.

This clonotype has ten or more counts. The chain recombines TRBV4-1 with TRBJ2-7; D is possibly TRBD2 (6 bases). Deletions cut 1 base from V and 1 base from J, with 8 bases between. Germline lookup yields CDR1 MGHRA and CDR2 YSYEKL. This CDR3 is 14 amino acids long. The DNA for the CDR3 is TGCGCCAGCAGCCAAGTTCGGGGGTCCTACGAGCAGTACTTC. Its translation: CASSQVRGSYEQYF.

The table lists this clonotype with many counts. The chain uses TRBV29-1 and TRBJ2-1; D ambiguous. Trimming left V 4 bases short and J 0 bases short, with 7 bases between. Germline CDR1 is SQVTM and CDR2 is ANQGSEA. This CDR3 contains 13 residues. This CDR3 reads CSVVLSSYNEQFF. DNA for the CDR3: TGCAGCGTTGTCCTCAGCTCCTACAATGAGCAGTTCTTC.

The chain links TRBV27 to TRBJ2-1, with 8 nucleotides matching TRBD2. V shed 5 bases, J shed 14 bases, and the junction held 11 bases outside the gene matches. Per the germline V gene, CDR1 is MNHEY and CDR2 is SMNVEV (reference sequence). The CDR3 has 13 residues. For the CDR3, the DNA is TGTGCCAGCAGTCCCGGACTCCACGGGGGGGAGTTCTTC. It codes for CASSPGLHGGEFF.